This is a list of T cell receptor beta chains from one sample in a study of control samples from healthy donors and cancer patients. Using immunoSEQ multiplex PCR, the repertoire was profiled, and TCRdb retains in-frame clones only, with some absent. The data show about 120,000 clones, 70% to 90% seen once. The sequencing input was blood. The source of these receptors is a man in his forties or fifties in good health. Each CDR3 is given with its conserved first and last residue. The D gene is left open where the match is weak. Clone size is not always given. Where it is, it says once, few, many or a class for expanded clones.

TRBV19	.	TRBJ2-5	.	TGTGCCAGTAGTAGCCTTATAGCGAGCCTACGGGGAGAGACCCAGTACTTC	CASSSLIASLRGETQYF
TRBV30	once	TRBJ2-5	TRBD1	TGTGCCTGGAGCGAGACAGGGGCGACCCAGTACTTC	CAWSETGATQYF
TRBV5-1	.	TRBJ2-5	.	TGCGCCAGCAGCTTGAAGGGGGTCCAAGAGACCCAGTACTTC	CASSLKGVQETQYF
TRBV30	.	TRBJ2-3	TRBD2	TGTGCCTGGGGGCCGCTAGCGGGGACGCAGTATTTT	CAWGPLAGTQYF
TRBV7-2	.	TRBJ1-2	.	TGTGCCAGCAGCTTAAAGAGGGAAAGGTTCGGAGACTATGGCTACACCTTC	CASSLKRERFGDYGYTF
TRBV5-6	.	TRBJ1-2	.	TGTGCCAGCAGCTCCGCCGTGGGGGTCGAAGGCTACACCTTC	CASSSAVGVEGYTF
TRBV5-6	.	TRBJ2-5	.	TGTGCCAGCAGCCGCCTAAGAGAGGAGACCCAGTACTTC	CASSRLREETQYF
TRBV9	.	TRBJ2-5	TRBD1	TGTGCCAGCAGCGTGGGGACAGTTGGAGGGACCCAGTACTTC	CASSVGTVGGTQYF
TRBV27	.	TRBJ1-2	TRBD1	TGTGCCAGCAGTTTACAAGGACAGGGCTATGGCTACACCTTC	CASSLQGQGYGYTF
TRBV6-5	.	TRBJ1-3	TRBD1	TGTGCCAGCAGTTCCACAGGGGGAAGGTCTGGAAACACCATATATTTT	CASSSTGGRSGNTIYF
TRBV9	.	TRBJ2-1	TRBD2	TGTGCCAGCAGCGTAGCAGCGGGGACCTCCTACAATGAGCAGTTCTTC	CASSVAAGTSYNEQFF
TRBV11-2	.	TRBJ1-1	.	TGTGCCAGCAGCCTCCTTCAGGGGCGCGGCACTGAAGCTTTCTTT	CASSLLQGRGTEAFF
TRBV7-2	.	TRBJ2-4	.	TGTGCCAGCAGGGTCGGGACACCACTAGCCAAAAACATTCAGTACTTC	CASRVGTPLAKNIQYF
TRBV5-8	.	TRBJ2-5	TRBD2	TGTGCCAGCAGCTTAGCCGAAGGGACTAGCGGGGCGAATTTTGAGACCCAGTACTTC	CASSLAEGTSGANFETQYF
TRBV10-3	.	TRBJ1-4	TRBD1	TGTGCCATCAGTACAGGGGGCCCTGCAACTAATGAAAAACTGTTTTTT	CAISTGGPATNEKLFF
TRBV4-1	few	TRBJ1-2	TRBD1	TGCGCCAGCAGCCAAGGGACAGGGACTAACTATGGCTACACCTTC	CASSQGTGTNYGYTF
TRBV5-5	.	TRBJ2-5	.	TGTGCCAGCAGCCTCGGTTATCTTCAAGAGACCCAGTACTTC	CASSLGYLQETQYF
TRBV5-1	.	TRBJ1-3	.	TGCGCCAGCAGGGCGGGGGACGAAAACACCATATATTTT	CASRAGDENTIYF
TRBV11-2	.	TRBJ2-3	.	TGTGCCAGCAGCTTAGTTGGGGTTGGCACAGATACGCAGTATTTT	CASSLVGVGTDTQYF
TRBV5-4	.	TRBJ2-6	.	TGTGCCAGCAGCTTGATAGGGAGCGGGGCCAACGTCCTGACTTTC	CASSLIGSGANVLTF
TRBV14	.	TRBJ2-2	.	TGTGCCAGCAGCCTCTTTAACAGGGAAAGCACCGGGGAGCTGTTTTTT	CASSLFNRESTGELFF
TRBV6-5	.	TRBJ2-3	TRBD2	TGTGCCAGCATAGTTAGCGGGGTTGATACGCAGTATTTT	CASIVSGVDTQYF
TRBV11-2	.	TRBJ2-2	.	TGTGCCAGCAGCTTAGGAGGGAACGGGGAGCTGTTTTTT	CASSLGGNGELFF
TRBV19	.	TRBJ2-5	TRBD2	TGTGCCAGCACGCCCGGGCTAGCGGATCAAGAGACCCAGTACTTC	CASTPGLADQETQYF
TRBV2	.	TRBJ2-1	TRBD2	TGTGCCAGCAGTGATTTAGCGGGGGGGGTTTACAATGAGCAGTTCTTC	CASSDLAGGVYNEQFF
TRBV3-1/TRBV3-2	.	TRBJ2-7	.	TGTGCCAGCAGCCACCGGGACCCCCTCTACGAGCAGTACTTC	CASSHRDPLYEQYF
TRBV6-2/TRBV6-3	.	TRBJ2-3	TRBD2	TGTGCCAGCAGTTCGGGACTAGCGGGGGTAGATACGCAGTATTTT	CASSSGLAGVDTQYF
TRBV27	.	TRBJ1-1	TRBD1	TGTGCCAGCAGTTTAAATACAGGGGCGAACACTGAAGCTTTCTTT	CASSLNTGANTEAFF
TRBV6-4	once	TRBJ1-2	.	TGTGCCAGCAGTAACTCGAAGAGGGGGGGACAATCTAACTATGGCTACACCTTC	CASSNSKRGGQSNYGYTF
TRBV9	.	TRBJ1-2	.	TGTGCCAGCAGCGCCAACTTGGGCTATGGCTACACCTTC	CASSANLGYGYTF
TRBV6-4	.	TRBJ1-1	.	TGTGCCAGCAGTGACGGTAATTGGGCTTTCTTT	CASSDGNWAFF
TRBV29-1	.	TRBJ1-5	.	TGCAGCGTGGCACAGGGATTATATCAGCCCCAGCATTTT	CSVAQGLYQPQHF
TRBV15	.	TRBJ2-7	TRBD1	TGTGCCACCAGCAGGGCCGGGACAGGGGGGCACTACGAGCAGTACTTC	CATSRAGTGGHYEQYF
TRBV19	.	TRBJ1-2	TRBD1	TGTGCCAGTAGTATACGGGACAGGGGAGGCGATGGCTACACCTTC	CASSIRDRGGDGYTF
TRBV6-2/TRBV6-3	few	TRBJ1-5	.	TGTGCCAGCAGTTATAACAGGGTGGCTCAGCCCCAGCATTTT	CASSYNRVAQPQHF
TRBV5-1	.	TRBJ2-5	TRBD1	TGCGCCAGCAGCCTCGATACAGGGGGCCAAGAGACCCAGTACTTC	CASSLDTGGQETQYF
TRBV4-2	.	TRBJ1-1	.	TGTGCCAGCAGCCAAGATGGGGGAAAGGCTGAAGCTTTCTTT	CASSQDGGKAEAFF
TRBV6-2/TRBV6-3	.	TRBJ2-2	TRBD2	TGTGCCAGCAGTTACATCGGACTAGCGGGGGGGAACACCGGGGAGCTGTTTTTT	CASSYIGLAGGNTGELFF
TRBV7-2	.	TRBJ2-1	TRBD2	TGTGCCAGCAGCACCCAGACTAGCGCCTTAAATGAGCAGTTCTTC	CASSTQTSALNEQFF